The clone carrying this T cell receptor (beta chain) was recorded at least ten times. No antigen is known for it. Every sequencing run returned over 170 million TCR-beta sequences, which were derived from 15-18 subjects. Using its own MiXCR run on the 5' RACE reads, TCRdb lists one record per CDR3 protein. The sample contains roughly 56,000 distinct CDR3 sequences, 11% of which appear only once. The data originate from a study of neurological immune-mediated disorders. Whole-study results and caveats: The most TCR clonal expansion was seen in HTLV-1-associated myelopathy, whereas the least was seen in multiple sclerosis, below the level in healthy controls.

With 0 bases clipped from V and 3 bases from J, the junction kept 12 bases outside the gene matches. Germline lookup yields CDR1 LGHNA and CDR2 YSLEER. The CDR3 runs to 18 residues. The clonotype comes from a man between 60 and 75 years old in good health. The chain uses TRBV4-3 and TRBJ1-1, with TRBD1 matching over 8 bases. Sequencing was carried out using PBMCs. CDR3 sequence (DNA): TGCGCCAGCAGCCAAGATGAAGGGGTATCGACAGGGGACACTGAAGCTTTCTTT. Protein product: CASSQDEGVSTGDTEAFF.